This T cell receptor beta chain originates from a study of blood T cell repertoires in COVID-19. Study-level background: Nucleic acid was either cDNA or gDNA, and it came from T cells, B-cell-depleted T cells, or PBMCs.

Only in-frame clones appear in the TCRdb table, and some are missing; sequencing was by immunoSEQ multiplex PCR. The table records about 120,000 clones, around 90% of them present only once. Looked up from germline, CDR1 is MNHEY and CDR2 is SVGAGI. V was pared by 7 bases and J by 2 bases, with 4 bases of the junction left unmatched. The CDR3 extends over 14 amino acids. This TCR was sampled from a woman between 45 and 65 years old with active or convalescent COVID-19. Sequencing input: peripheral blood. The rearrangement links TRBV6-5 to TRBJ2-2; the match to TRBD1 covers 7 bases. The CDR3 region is CASKGTANTGELFF. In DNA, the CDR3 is TGTGCCAGCAAGGGGACAGCAAACACCGGGGAGCTGTTTTTT.